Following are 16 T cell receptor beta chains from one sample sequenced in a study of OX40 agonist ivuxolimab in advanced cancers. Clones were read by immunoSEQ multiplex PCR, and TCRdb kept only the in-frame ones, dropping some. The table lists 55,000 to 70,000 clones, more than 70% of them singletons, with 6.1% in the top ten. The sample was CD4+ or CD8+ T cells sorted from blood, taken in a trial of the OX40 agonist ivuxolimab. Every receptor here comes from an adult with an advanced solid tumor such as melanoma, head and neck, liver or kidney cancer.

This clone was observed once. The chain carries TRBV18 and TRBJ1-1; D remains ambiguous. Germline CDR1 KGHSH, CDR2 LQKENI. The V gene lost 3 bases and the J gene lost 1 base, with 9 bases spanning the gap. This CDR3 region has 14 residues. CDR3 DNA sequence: TGTGCCAGCTCACCCGGACTTTCGAACACTGAAGCTTTCTTT. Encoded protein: CASSPGLSNTEAFF.

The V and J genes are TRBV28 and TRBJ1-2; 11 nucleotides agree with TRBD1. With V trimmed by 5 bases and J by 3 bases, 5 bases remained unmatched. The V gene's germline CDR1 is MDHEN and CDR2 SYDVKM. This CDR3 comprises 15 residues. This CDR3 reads CASSTPGQGDYGYTF. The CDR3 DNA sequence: TGTGCCAGCAGTACGCCGGGACAGGGGGACTATGGCTACACCTTC.

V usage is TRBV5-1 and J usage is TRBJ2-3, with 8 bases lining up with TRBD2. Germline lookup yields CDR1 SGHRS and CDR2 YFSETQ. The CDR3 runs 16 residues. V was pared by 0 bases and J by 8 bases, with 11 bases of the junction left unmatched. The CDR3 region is CASSLGRGAGELTQYF. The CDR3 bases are TGCGCCAGCAGCTTGGGGCGGGGAGCGGGGGAACTTACGCAGTATTTT.

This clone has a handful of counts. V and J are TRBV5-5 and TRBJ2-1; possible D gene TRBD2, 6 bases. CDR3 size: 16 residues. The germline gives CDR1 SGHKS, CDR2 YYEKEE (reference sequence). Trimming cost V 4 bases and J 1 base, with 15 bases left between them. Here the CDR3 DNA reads TGTGCCAGCAGCCCCGGGAGTCCCTTTTCCTACAATGAGCAGTTCTTC. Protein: CASSPGSPFSYNEQFF.

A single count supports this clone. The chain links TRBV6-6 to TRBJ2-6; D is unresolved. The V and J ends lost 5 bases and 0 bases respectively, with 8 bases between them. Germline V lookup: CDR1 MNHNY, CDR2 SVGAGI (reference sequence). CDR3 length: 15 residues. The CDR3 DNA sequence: TGTGCCAGCAGTCTCCCAGGCTCTGGGGCCAACGTCCTGACTTTC. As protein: CASSLPGSGANVLTF.

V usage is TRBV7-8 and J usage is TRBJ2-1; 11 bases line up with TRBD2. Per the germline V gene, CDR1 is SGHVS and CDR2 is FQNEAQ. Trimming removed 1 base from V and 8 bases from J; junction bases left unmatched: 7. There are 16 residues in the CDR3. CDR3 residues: CASSLVFLAGGYEQFF. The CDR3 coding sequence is TGTGCCAGCAGCTTAGTCTTCCTAGCGGGGGGTTATGAGCAGTTCTTC.

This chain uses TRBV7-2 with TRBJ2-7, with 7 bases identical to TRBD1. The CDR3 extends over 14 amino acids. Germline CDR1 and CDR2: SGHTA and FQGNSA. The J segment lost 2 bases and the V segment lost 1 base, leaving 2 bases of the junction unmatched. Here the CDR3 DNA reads TGTGCCAGCAGCTTAGTAACAGGGGCCTACGAGCAGTACTTC. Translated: CASSLVTGAYEQYF. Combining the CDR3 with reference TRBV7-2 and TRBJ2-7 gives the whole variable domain GAGVSQSPSNKVTEKGKDVELRCDPISGHTALYWYRQSLGQGLEFLIYFQGNSAPDKSGLPSDRFSAERTGGSVSTLTIQRTQQEDSAVYLCASSLVTGAYEQYFGPGTRLTVT.

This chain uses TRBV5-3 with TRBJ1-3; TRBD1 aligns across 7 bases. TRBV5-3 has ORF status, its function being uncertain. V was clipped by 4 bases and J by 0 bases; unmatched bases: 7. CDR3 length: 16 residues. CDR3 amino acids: CARSLMTGSSGNTIYF. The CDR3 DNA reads TGTGCCAGAAGCCTCATGACAGGGAGCTCTGGAAACACCATATATTTT.

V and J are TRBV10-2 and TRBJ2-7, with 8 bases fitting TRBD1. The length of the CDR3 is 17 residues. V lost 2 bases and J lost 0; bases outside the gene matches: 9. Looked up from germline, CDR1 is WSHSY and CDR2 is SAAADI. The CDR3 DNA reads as TGCGCCAGCAGTGAGCTGGGAACCGGGACAGGCTCCTACGAGCAGTACTTC. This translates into CASSELGTGTGSYEQYF.

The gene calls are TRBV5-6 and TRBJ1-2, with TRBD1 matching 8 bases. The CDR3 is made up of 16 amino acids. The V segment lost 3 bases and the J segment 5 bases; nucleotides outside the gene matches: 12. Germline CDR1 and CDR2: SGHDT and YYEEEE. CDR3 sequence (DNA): TGTGCCAGCAGCTCAATCAGGGGGCTCCTTAGGTATGGCTACACCTTC. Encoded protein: CASSSIRGLLRYGYTF.

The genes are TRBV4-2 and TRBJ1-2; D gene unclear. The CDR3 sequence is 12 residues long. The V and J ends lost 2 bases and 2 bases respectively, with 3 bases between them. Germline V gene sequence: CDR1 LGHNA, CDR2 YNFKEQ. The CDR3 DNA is TGTGCCAGCAGCCAAAGAAACTATGGCTACACCTTC. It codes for CASSQRNYGYTF.

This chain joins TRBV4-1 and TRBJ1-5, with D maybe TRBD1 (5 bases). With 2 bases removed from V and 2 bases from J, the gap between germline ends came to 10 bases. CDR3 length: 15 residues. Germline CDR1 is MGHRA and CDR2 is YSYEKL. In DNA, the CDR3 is TGCGCCAGCAGCCAAAACCAGGGCGGCAATCAGCCCCAGCATTTT. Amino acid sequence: CASSQNQGGNQPQHF.

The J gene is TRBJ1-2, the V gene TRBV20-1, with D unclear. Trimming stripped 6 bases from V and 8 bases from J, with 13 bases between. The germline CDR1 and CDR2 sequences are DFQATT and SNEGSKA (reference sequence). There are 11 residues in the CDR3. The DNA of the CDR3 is TGCAGTGCCAGCCGGGGAGAGGGCTACACCTTC. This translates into CSASRGEGYTF.

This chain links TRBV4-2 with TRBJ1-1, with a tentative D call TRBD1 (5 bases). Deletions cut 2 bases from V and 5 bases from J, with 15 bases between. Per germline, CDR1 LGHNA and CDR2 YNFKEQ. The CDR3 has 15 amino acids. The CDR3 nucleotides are TGTGCCAGCAGCCAATCCTCTTGGGGGGGAACTGAAGCTTTCTTT. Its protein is CASSQSSWGGTEAFF.

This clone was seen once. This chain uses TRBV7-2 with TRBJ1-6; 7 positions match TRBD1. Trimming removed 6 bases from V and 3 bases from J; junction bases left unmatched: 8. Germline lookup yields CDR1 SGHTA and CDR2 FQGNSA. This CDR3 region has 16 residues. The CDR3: CASRQQGYNYNSPLHF. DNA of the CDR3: TGTGCCAGCAGGCAACAGGGGTATAACTATAATTCACCCCTCCACTTT. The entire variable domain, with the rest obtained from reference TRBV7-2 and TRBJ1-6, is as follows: GAGVSQSPSNKVTEKGKDVELRCDPISGHTALYWYRQSLGQGLEFLIYFQGNSAPDKSGLPSDRFSAERTGGSVSTLTIQRTQQEDSAVYLCASRQQGYNYNSPLHFGNGTRLTVT.

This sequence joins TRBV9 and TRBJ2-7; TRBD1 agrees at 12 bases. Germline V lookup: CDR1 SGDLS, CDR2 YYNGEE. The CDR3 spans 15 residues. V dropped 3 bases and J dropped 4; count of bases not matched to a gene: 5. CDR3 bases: TGTGCCAGCAGCGAAGGGACAGGGGGCGTTTACGAGCAGTACTTC. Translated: CASSEGTGGVYEQYF.